The rows below give T cell receptor beta chains drawn from one sample of a study of neoadjuvant anti-PD-1 for oral cavity cancer. The repertoire was sequenced with immunoSEQ multiplex PCR; TCRdb's copy has only in-frame clones and lacks some. The table has 73,000 or so clones, 70% to 90% seen once. The sample consisted of PBMCs, taken after nivolumab (anti-PD-1) treatment. Receptors originate from a person between 35 and 79 years old with oral cavity squamous cell carcinoma. CDR3s include the opening cysteine and the closing phenylalanine or tryptophan. The order of the fields is J gene, clone size, V gene, CDR3 length, CDR3 protein. Not all rows give a size; the values are once, few, many and, for expanded clones, a class.

TRBJ1-3 | NA | TRBV7-2 | 13 | CASSDSSGNTIYF
TRBJ1-2 | once | TRBV7-2 | 13 | CASSLLSGYGYTF
TRBJ1-1 | NA | TRBV10-2 | 13 | CASRSTQNTEAFF
TRBJ2-7 | NA | TRBV18 | 16 | CASSPGTAGLPYEQYF
TRBJ2-2 | NA | TRBV6-1 | 15 | CASSLTGGYAGELFF
TRBJ2-1 | NA | TRBV10-3 | 13 | CAISETASREQFF
TRBJ1-4 | NA | TRBV30 | 16 | CAWSPRDRATNEKLFF
TRBJ2-3 | few | TRBV28 | 16 | CASSSSGRAVSDTQYF
TRBJ2-2 | once | TRBV5-1 | 15 | CASSLVREGTGELFF
TRBJ1-1 | NA | TRBV7-3 | 12 | CASSFTGGEAFF
TRBJ2-3 | NA | TRBV19 | 18 | CASSNRGFTSGSTDTQYF
TRBJ2-1 | once | TRBV13 | 15 | CASSLAGRRGDEQFF
TRBJ2-5 | NA | TRBV2 | 14 | CASSPQGAGETQYF
TRBJ2-7 | NA | TRBV11-3 | 13 | CASSTAGTGEQYF
TRBJ2-1 | NA | TRBV5-6 | 15 | CASSLRRSTWNEQFF
TRBJ2-7 | NA | TRBV28 | 13 | CASSFGQSYEQYF
TRBJ2-1 | NA | TRBV12-5 | 14 | CASRVGGTFDEQFF
TRBJ2-5 | NA | TRBV11-2 | 17 | CASRHFRLAGKKETQYF
TRBJ2-2 | NA | TRBV5-4 | 14 | CASTLTPNTGELFF
TRBJ2-5 | NA | TRBV7-9 | 12 | CASSLAEQTQYF
TRBJ2-7 | NA | TRBV29-1 | 12 | CSVGDISYEQYF
TRBJ2-7 | NA | TRBV6-1 | 13 | CASSGVTSTEQYF
TRBJ2-7 | NA | TRBV6-1 | 18 | CASSEGRQGLREFYEQYF
TRBJ2-7 | NA | TRBV7-6 | 12 | CAIWTQSGEQYF
TRBJ1-1 | NA | TRBV9 | 13 | CASSVMGGTEAFF
TRBJ1-4 | NA | TRBV28 | 15 | CASSLLSGGGEKLFF
TRBJ1-4 | NA | TRBV7-2 | 14 | CASSSQGTNEKLFF
TRBJ1-2 | once | TRBV19 | 14 | CASSNQGSGYGYTF
TRBJ1-4 | NA | TRBV2 | 15 | CASRPESDRGGKLFF
TRBJ2-1 | NA | TRBV28 | 14 | CASSPRDRSLRQFF
TRBJ2-2 | NA | TRBV11-2 | 15 | CASSIGTGRSGELFF
TRBJ1-4 | NA | TRBV10-1 | 14 | CASPPGQGGEKLFF
TRBJ2-1 | once | TRBV7-8 | 18 | CASSLMGVGSGTHNEQFF
TRBJ2-5 | NA | TRBV29-1 | 13 | CSGVRGTQETQYF
TRBJ1-5 | NA | TRBV10-3 | 14 | CAISGGGRGEPQHF
TRBJ2-5 | NA | TRBV2 | 15 | CASSDRSRAEETQYF
TRBJ1-5 | NA | TRBV16 | 14 | CASSQGGENQPQHF
TRBJ2-7 | NA | TRBV28 | 15 | CASSPSGGYTYEQYF
TRBJ2-2 | few | TRBV28 | 15 | CASSLRLANTGELFF
TRBJ2-7 | NA | TRBV6-1 | 14 | CASKSAGGEYEQYF
TRBJ2-3 | few | TRBV10-2 | 11 | CASSELDTQYF
TRBJ1-5 | NA | TRBV13 | 14 | CASSLGEGRQPQHF
TRBJ1-1 | NA | TRBV19 | 13 | CASSEGGGTEAFF
TRBJ2-7 | NA | TRBV2 | 14 | CASSPRDGAYEQYF
TRBJ1-3 | NA | TRBV6-1 | 15 | CASSETSRAGNTIYF
TRBJ2-3 | NA | TRBV19 | 15 | CASSPRLADTDTQYF
TRBJ1-4 | NA | TRBV14 | 17 | CASSQGVGSSTNEKLFF
TRBJ2-3 | NA | TRBV4-1 | 16 | CASSQDTAMGTDTQYF
TRBJ2-7 | NA | TRBV27 | 16 | CASSGLAGKGYDEQYF
TRBJ2-7 | NA | TRBV19 | 14 | CASSIRGASYEQYF
TRBJ1-5 | NA | TRBV19 | 15 | CASSTQTGTNQPQHF
TRBJ2-7 | NA | TRBV29-1 | 13 | CSARTSGSYEQYF
TRBJ1-2 | NA | TRBV6-6 | 15 | CASSYLAQVNYGYTF
TRBJ2-5 | NA | TRBV28 | 14 | CATSWPGESETQYF